A single sample gave rise to the 13 T cell receptor beta chains below, sequenced in a study of blood T cells in healthy people across ages. Primers used in a second PCR of about 7 to 12 cycles were a sample-barcoded 5' primer and a J-beta primer mix. A single record per CDR3 protein comes from TCRdb applying MiXCR to the 5' RACE reads. The table has more than 700,000 distinct CDR3 sequences, approximately 55% seen once; the top ten hold approximately 41%. Sequenced material: blood. The receptors were gathered from a man of 80 years or more in good health.

Points on this clonotype: A much larger clone is a single base away; this may be a read error. This sequence joins TRBV6-5 and TRBJ2-1, with D perhaps matching TRBD2 (6 bases). Trimming pared 0 bases from V and 9 bases from J, leaving 27 bases between. The CDR3 contains 19 residues. Germline values: CDR1 MNHEY, CDR2 SVGAGI. The CDR3 DNA follows: TGTGCCAGCAGTTACTCGTTCGGTGGCGGGAAGCCCTCGAGGGGTGAGCAGTTCTTC. Its translation: CASSYSFGGGKPSRGEQFF.

The chain uses TRBV4-2 and TRBJ2-7; a possible D gene is TRBD1 (6 bases). In germline, CDR1 is LGHNA, CDR2 YNFKEQ. CDR3 length: 12 amino acids. Trimming removed 5 bases from V and 6 bases from J, with 11 bases in between. The CDR3 region is CASSEQGREQYF. The CDR3 DNA follows: TGTGCCAGCAGCGAGCAGGGGCGCGAGCAGTACTTC.

This clonotype was detected only a few times. The chain couples TRBV4-2 to TRBJ2-1; 7 nucleotides align to TRBD2. The CDR3 is 18 residues long. CDR1 is LGHNA and CDR2 is YNFKEQ in the germline V gene. The ends lost 0 bases at V and 0 bases at J; junction bases unmatched: 8. CDR3 sequence: CASSQEKIGGSSYNEQFF. CDR3 nucleotides: TGTGCCAGCAGCCAAGAGAAGATTGGCGGGAGCTCCTACAATGAGCAGTTCTTC.

This chain uses TRBV5-6 with TRBJ1-1; D might be TRBD1 (5 bases). The CDR3 runs to 16 residues. V lost 0 bases and J 0 bases, leaving 12 bases between the germline ends. Germline-derived CDR1 and CDR2 are SGHDT and YYEEEE. CDR3 sequence (DNA): TGTGCCAGCAGCTTGGGGGGCGGTACTCTGAACACTGAAGCTTTCTTT. Translated: CASSLGGGTLNTEAFF.

The genes are TRBV5-1 and TRBJ2-6; 9 positions match TRBD1. Unmatched junction bases numbered 12, after V lost 4 bases and J lost 4 bases. This CDR3 contains 18 residues. Germline V lookup: CDR1 SGHRS, CDR2 YFSETQ. CDR3 sequence (DNA): TGCGCCAGCAGCACCCTCGGGACAGGGTATACCGGGGCCAACGTCCTGACTTTC. Amino acid sequence: CASSTLGTGYTGANVLTF.

V gene TRBV27 combines with J gene TRBJ2-5; 10 bases line up with TRBD1. V was pared by 3 bases and J by 4 bases, with 8 bases of the junction left unmatched. CDR1 is MNHEY, CDR2 SMNVEV, per germline (reference sequence). The CDR3 consists of 16 residues. The DNA of the CDR3 is TGTGCCAGCAGTTTTACCCCGGGACAGGGGCTAGAGACCCAGTACTTC. Residues: CASSFTPGQGLETQYF.

The chain couples TRBV20-1 to TRBJ2-3; D may correspond to TRBD1 or TRBD2 (7 bases each). The germline gives CDR1 DFQATT, CDR2 SNEGSKA (reference sequence). This CDR3 has 15 residues. Trimming shortened V by 5 bases and J by 4 bases, and 19 bases separated the two germline ends. The CDR3 bases are TGCAGTGCTCGGGGGGCACAGGGGAGGGCAGATACGCAGTATTTT. This sequence encodes CSARGAQGRADTQYF.

The J gene is TRBJ2-7, the V gene TRBV20-1; D gene unclear. The CDR3 covers 15 residues. Germline values: CDR1 DFQATT, CDR2 SNEGSKA (reference sequence). V was cut by 4 bases and J by 1 base, with 17 bases left in between. The CDR3 DNA sequence: TGCAGTGCTACCAGGCAAAGTTTAGGGTCCTACGAGCAGTACTTC. Protein sequence: CSATRQSLGSYEQYF.

DNA for the CDR3: TGTGCCAGCAGCCCTATATCGGACAGGGGACCGGGAGGGGCCAACGTCCTGACTTTC. Translation: CASSPISDRGPGGANVLTF. The V and J genes are TRBV2 and TRBJ2-6; 9 positions match TRBD1. Germline assignment: CDR1 SNHLY and CDR2 FYNNEI. V lost 6 bases and J lost 4; bases outside the gene matches: 16. This CDR3 is built from 19 residues.

This clonotype has only a few counts. The genes are TRBV2 and TRBJ2-5, with a tentative D call TRBD2 (6 bases). CDR1 and CDR2 from the germline V gene are SNHLY and FYNNEI. The V and J ends lost 4 bases and 3 bases respectively, with 9 bases between them. This CDR3 is 13 amino acids long. The CDR3 nucleotides are TGTGCCAGCAGTGCATGGGGGGAAGAGACCCAGTACTTC. Protein product: CASSAWGEETQYF.

The genes are TRBV12-3 or TRBV12-4 and TRBJ1-3, with TRBD1 matching over 7 bases. The CDR3 has 13 amino acids. V was pared by 5 bases and J by 5 bases, with 3 bases of the junction left unmatched. The CDR3 loop reads CASSPTGRNTIYF. The DNA for the CDR3 is TGTGCCAGCAGTCCGACAGGGAGAAACACCATATATTTT.

The CDR3 DNA reads TGTGCCAGCAGCCCCGTAGGGGGACTAGCGGGAGGGCACAGATACGCGTATTTT. Amino acid sequence: CASSPVGGLAGGHRYAYF. The chain combines TRBV7-2 with TRBJ2-3; TRBD2 matches at 16 bases. This CDR3 comprises 18 residues. The germline V gene encodes CDR1 SGHTA and CDR2 FQGNSA. The ends lost 5 bases at V and 14 bases at J; junction bases unmatched: 19.

This clonotype was seen a few times. V usage is TRBV29-1 and J usage is TRBJ2-5; TRBD2 is a possible D gene (6 bases). Trimming stripped 1 base from V and 5 bases from J, with 11 bases between. The V gene's germline CDR1 is SQVTM and CDR2 ANQGSEA. This CDR3 has 13 residues. CDR3 protein: CSVEGRLAETQYF. CDR3 DNA sequence: TGCAGCGTTGAAGGGCGGCTAGCGGAGACCCAGTACTTC.